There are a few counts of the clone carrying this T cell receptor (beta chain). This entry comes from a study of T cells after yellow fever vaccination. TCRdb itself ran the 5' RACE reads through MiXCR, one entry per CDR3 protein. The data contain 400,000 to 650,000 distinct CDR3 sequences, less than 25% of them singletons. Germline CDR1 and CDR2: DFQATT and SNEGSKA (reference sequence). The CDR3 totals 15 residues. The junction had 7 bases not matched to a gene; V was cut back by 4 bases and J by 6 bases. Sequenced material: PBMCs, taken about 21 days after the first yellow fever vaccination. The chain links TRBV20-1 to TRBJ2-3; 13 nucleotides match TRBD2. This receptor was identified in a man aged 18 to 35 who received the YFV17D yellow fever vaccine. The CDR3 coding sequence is TGCAGTGCTACCGGGACTAGCGGGGCTTCTGATACGCAGTATTTT. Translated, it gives CSATGTSGASDTQYF.